The T cell receptor (beta chain) described here comes from a study of cytomegalovirus exposure and HLA in healthy donors. General study findings and limits: Cytomegalovirus-associated status was assigned to fewer than 200 TCR beta chains.

Trimming removed 1 base at V and 4 bases at J, with 13 bases between. The CDR3 totals 16 residues. Germline V CDR1 and CDR2: LGHNA, YNFKEQ. This clone appeared once. What it recognizes is unknown. PCR used 60 Vbeta primers and 13 Jbeta primers. The repertoire was sequenced with immunoSEQ multiplex PCR; TCRdb's copy has only in-frame clones and lacks some. Of 150,000 to 200,000 clones listed, roughly 80% are singletons. The receptor was derived from a middle-aged woman in good health and CMV-seronegative. Source material: PBMCs. This rearrangement joins TRBV4-2 to TRBJ2-2, with D possibly matching TRBD1 (7 bases). CDR3 DNA: TGTGCCAGCAGCCAAGTTCGTCAGGGGGGCACCGGGGAGCTGTTTTTT. Its translation: CASSQVRQGGTGELFF.